These T cell receptor beta chains were read from a single sample in a study of blood T cells in healthy people across ages. TCRdb independently ran MiXCR on the 5' RACE reads; one entry per CDR3 protein. Here the sample spans hundreds of thousands of distinct CDR3 sequences, about 26% being singletons. Separately, the same data were catalogued under a study of T cells of mothers and their children.

The sample comprised blood. All receptors derive from a boy aged 10-17 years in good health. Each CDR3 is given with its conserved first and last residue. D genes are given only for firm matches. Some rows mark clone size as missing; the rest say once, few, many or name a class of expanded clone.

d_call: TRBD2
v_call: TRBV5-1
j_call: TRBJ2-1
clone_size: few
cdr3_nt: TGCGCCAGCAGCCCCATTGGTAGCGGGGGGTCTTACAATGAGCAGTTCTTC
cdr3_aa: CASSPIGSGGSYNEQFF

d_call: TRBD1
v_call: TRBV7-2
j_call: TRBJ2-5
clone_size: many
cdr3_nt: TGTGCCAGCAGCTTGGCCAGGGGGCGGGAGACCCAGTACTTC
cdr3_aa: CASSLARGRETQYF

d_call: -
v_call: TRBV28
j_call: TRBJ2-2
clone_size: -
cdr3_nt: TGTGCCAGCAGTTTTCCAGGGGCGGCGAACACCGGGGAGCTGTTTTTT
cdr3_aa: CASSFPGAANTGELFF

d_call: -
v_call: TRBV29-1
j_call: TRBJ2-5
clone_size: -
cdr3_nt: TGCAGCGTTGAAGGAAGAGAGGAAGAGACCCAGTACTTC
cdr3_aa: CSVEGREEETQYF

d_call: TRBD1
v_call: TRBV6-6
j_call: TRBJ1-2
clone_size: -
cdr3_nt: TGTGCCAGCCGTGACCCGGGACAGCCGTACTATGGCTACACCTTC
cdr3_aa: CASRDPGQPYYGYTF

d_call: -
v_call: TRBV10-3
j_call: TRBJ2-1
clone_size: -
cdr3_nt: TGTGCCATCAGTGCGGGCTCCGGACAGGGAGGGGCGAGCTCCTACAATGAGCAGTTCTTC
cdr3_aa: CAISAGSGQGGASSYNEQFF

d_call: TRBD1
v_call: TRBV5-1
j_call: TRBJ2-7
clone_size: -
cdr3_nt: TGCGCCAGCAGCTTGGACCCGGGGACAGTCTACGAGCAGTACTTC
cdr3_aa: CASSLDPGTVYEQYF

d_call: -
v_call: TRBV6-5
j_call: TRBJ2-1
clone_size: few
cdr3_nt: TGTGCCAGCAGTTACAAGGCGCGGGGTGAGCAGTTCTTC
cdr3_aa: CASSYKARGEQFF

d_call: -
v_call: TRBV20-1
j_call: TRBJ2-5
clone_size: few
cdr3_nt: TGCAGTGCTAGAGGGGCGGCCTTCGGGGAGACCCAGTACTTC
cdr3_aa: CSARGAAFGETQYF

d_call: -
v_call: TRBV25-1
j_call: TRBJ1-2
clone_size: few
cdr3_nt: TGTGCCAGCAGTGATGGGGTAGGACTCCTGAACTATGGCTACACCTTC
cdr3_aa: CASSDGVGLLNYGYTF

d_call: TRBD2
v_call: TRBV30
j_call: TRBJ2-4
clone_size: few
cdr3_nt: TGTGCCGGCCGGGACTATTGGGGCAAAAACATTCAGTACTTC
cdr3_aa: CAGRDYWGKNIQYF

d_call: -
v_call: TRBV10-3
j_call: TRBJ2-6
clone_size: few
cdr3_nt: TGTGCCATCAGTGATGGGGTAGCTGGGGCCAACGTCCTGACTTTC
cdr3_aa: CAISDGVAGANVLTF

d_call: -
v_call: TRBV29-1
j_call: TRBJ2-2
clone_size: -
cdr3_nt: TGCAGCGTGGAACCCGGGAGGACAGGGTATCCCGGGGAGCTGTTTTTT
cdr3_aa: CSVEPGRTGYPGELFF

d_call: -
v_call: TRBV20-1
j_call: TRBJ2-5
clone_size: -
cdr3_nt: TGCAGTGCTTACGGACAGATTCAAGAGACCCAGTACTTC
cdr3_aa: CSAYGQIQETQYF

d_call: TRBD2
v_call: TRBV20-1
j_call: TRBJ2-5
clone_size: -
cdr3_nt: TGCGGTGCTTCTAAAAGCGGGGGGATAACCCAAGAGACCCAGTACTTC
cdr3_aa: CGASKSGGITQETQYF

d_call: -
v_call: TRBV29-1
j_call: TRBJ1-4
clone_size: -
cdr3_nt: TGCAGCGGGAAGAAGTTTGAAAAACTGTTTTTT
cdr3_aa: CSGKKFEKLFF

d_call: -
v_call: TRBV5-1
j_call: TRBJ2-2
clone_size: -
cdr3_nt: TGCGCCAGCAGCCCCTGGACAGACGCGAACACCGGGGAGCTGTTTTTT
cdr3_aa: CASSPWTDANTGELFF

d_call: -
v_call: TRBV28
j_call: TRBJ2-1
clone_size: -
cdr3_nt: TGTGCCAGCAGTTTGGCTAGCTCCACCGAGCAGTTCTTC
cdr3_aa: CASSLASSTEQFF

d_call: -
v_call: TRBV4-1
j_call: TRBJ1-4
clone_size: -
cdr3_nt: TGCGCCAGCAGCCCGGTGCCAGGACTTGAAAAACTGTTTTTT
cdr3_aa: CASSPVPGLEKLFF

d_call: -
v_call: TRBV12-3/TRBV12-4
j_call: TRBJ2-5
clone_size: -
cdr3_nt: TGTGCCAGCAGTTTGGCCCGCGGGACCCAGTACTTC
cdr3_aa: CASSLARGTQYF

d_call: TRBD2
v_call: TRBV20-1
j_call: TRBJ2-7
clone_size: -
cdr3_nt: TGCAGTGCTAGACGGGGGGGCGAGAGGGAGCAGTACTTC
cdr3_aa: CSARRGGEREQYF

d_call: -
v_call: TRBV28
j_call: TRBJ1-1
clone_size: few
cdr3_nt: TGTGCCAGCAGTGCCCCCCTGACTCTGGATGGTGAAGCTTTCTTT
cdr3_aa: CASSAPLTLDGEAFF

d_call: -
v_call: TRBV12-3/TRBV12-4
j_call: TRBJ1-4
clone_size: few
cdr3_nt: TGTGCCAGCAGTGCTATGGACGAAAAACTGTTTTTT
cdr3_aa: CASSAMDEKLFF

d_call: -
v_call: TRBV7-2
j_call: TRBJ1-2
clone_size: -
cdr3_nt: TGTGCCAGCAGCCCCAGGGTTTTGAGCGGCTACACCTTC
cdr3_aa: CASSPRVLSGYTF

d_call: TRBD2
v_call: TRBV7-2
j_call: TRBJ2-5
clone_size: -
cdr3_nt: TGTGCCAGCAAGAAATATAGCGGGAGCACGGAGACCCAGTACTTC
cdr3_aa: CASKKYSGSTETQYF

d_call: -
v_call: TRBV4-2
j_call: TRBJ1-3
clone_size: -
cdr3_nt: TGTGCCAGCAGCCAAGTGGACGTCTCCGGAAACACCATATATTTT
cdr3_aa: CASSQVDVSGNTIYF

d_call: -
v_call: TRBV27
j_call: TRBJ2-3
clone_size: few
cdr3_nt: TGTGCCAGCAGTTTATCGAAGGGCCCAAGCACAGATACGCAGTATTTT
cdr3_aa: CASSLSKGPSTDTQYF

d_call: -
v_call: TRBV6-6
j_call: TRBJ2-5
clone_size: -
cdr3_nt: TGTGCCAGCAGTTACTCACAGGGCCCTGTCTTC
cdr3_aa: CASSYSQGPVF

d_call: TRBD2
v_call: TRBV5-1
j_call: TRBJ2-1
clone_size: -
cdr3_nt: TGTGCCAGCAGCCCCACTAGCGGCTCCTACAATGAGCAGTTCTTC
cdr3_aa: CASSPTSGSYNEQFF

d_call: -
v_call: TRBV7-9
j_call: TRBJ2-5
clone_size: few
cdr3_nt: TGTGCCAGCAGCTTAGCGAGATGGACCGGGGAGACCCAGTACTTC
cdr3_aa: CASSLARWTGETQYF

d_call: -
v_call: TRBV29-1
j_call: TRBJ1-2
clone_size: -
cdr3_nt: TGCAGCGTTGAAGTCCAACAGGGAGGTAACTATGGCTACACCTTC
cdr3_aa: CSVEVQQGGNYGYTF

d_call: -
v_call: TRBV3-1
j_call: TRBJ1-3
clone_size: -
cdr3_nt: TGTGCCAGCGCGGTAGGGGTCTCTGGAAACACCATATATTTT
cdr3_aa: CASAVGVSGNTIYF